This entry is about one T cell receptor beta chain. What it recognizes is unknown. This CDR3 contains 16 residues. The V and J ends lost 4 bases and 1 base respectively, with 18 bases between them. Germline assignment: CDR1 SGHKS and CDR2 YYEKEE (reference sequence). The data were produced by immunoSEQ multiplex PCR, yet TCRdb's version contains in-frame clones alone and is incomplete. Of fewer than 20,000 clones listed, over 75% are singletons. The sample belongs to a study of T cells in localized non-small cell lung cancer. Whole-study results and caveats: Among blood samples, higher T cell density accompanied longer overall survival. The tumor had only one region sequenced, so heterogeneity remains possible. Adjacent lung exhibited a median of about 56 among the 100 most abundant tumor clones. The study found T cell clonality highest in uninvolved adjacent lung, above tumor.

The J gene is TRBJ2-7, the V gene TRBV5-5; the D is unclear. The sequence derives from a female donor of 60 years or more with stage III squamous cell lung carcinoma. The source was peripheral blood, collected before any cancer treatment. Here the CDR3 DNA reads TGTGCCAGCAGCATTCTCGTCGTACAGAAGTCCTACGAGCAGTACTTC. This sequence encodes CASSILVVQKSYEQYF. Full variable domain (remainder filled in from reference TRBV5-5 and TRBJ2-7): DAGVTQSPTHLIKTRGQQVTLRCSPISGHKSVSWYQQVLGQGPQFIFQYYEKEERGRGNFPDRFSARQFPNYSSELNVNALLLGDSALYLCASSILVVQKSYEQYFGPGTRLTVT.